This T cell receptor (beta chain) was sequenced for a study of T-cell memory formation after mild COVID-19. About the study: Largely donor-specific sequence clusters came from a couple of donors.

General study points: Cross-reactive memory seemingly joined, as some responding clones were found in pre-infection memory. Still unconfirmed is whether the second-wave clones peaking on day 37 recognized SARS-CoV-2.

CDR1 is MNHNS and CDR2 is SASEGT in the germline V gene. The CDR3 is 15 amino acids. V lost 3 bases and J lost 7, with 16 bases in between. Libraries for TCRalpha and TCRbeta carried sample barcodes and unique molecular identifiers via 5'RACE. In TCRdb, the 5' RACE reads were re-called with MiXCR into one record per CDR3 protein. The table includes 470,000 or so distinct CDR3 sequences, about 23% detected once. This clonotype was detected a few times. Its antigen is still unknown. V and J are TRBV6-1 and TRBJ1-5; unclear D gene. The sequence came from an adult woman who had mild COVID-19 (a few samples of this study predate the infection). Cell type and time point are not known. Material: PBMCs or a T cell subset sorted from them (not recorded which). The CDR3 sequence: CASSDQFAAQQPQHF. For the CDR3, the DNA is TGTGCCAGCAGTGATCAGTTCGCAGCGCAGCAGCCCCAGCATTTT.